The source of this TCR beta chain is a study of human T cells and chemical hapten exposure. Notes on the study in general: TCRs above 1 in 1000 frequency stayed constant with DPC sensitization.

This clonotype was counted a few times. Its antigen is currently unknown. The library tagged individual cDNA molecules with unique molecular identifiers. TCRdb reprocessed the RACE reads via MiXCR and lists one record per CDR3 protein. The repertoire holds roughly 50,000 distinct CDR3 sequences, with 9.5% to 12% as singletons. The time point here: patch test 1, 2 weeks after DPC sensitization. Treatment described: therapeutic diphenylcyclopropenone sensitization with weekly scalp DPC. Unfractionated whole blood was the source from which total RNA was extracted. The study enrolled 18 to 70-year-old alopecia patients suitable for DPC. The CDR3 runs to 12 residues. The V gene lost 1 base and the J gene lost 7 bases, with 7 bases spanning the gap. The germline V gene encodes CDR1 SEHNR and CDR2 FQNEAQ (reference sequence).

This rearrangement joins TRBV7-9 to TRBJ1-1; maybe TRBD1 (6 bases). The source material was whole blood, sampled in connection with sensitization to the hapten diphenylcyclopropenone (DPC). This receptor was taken from a woman aged 40 to 49 with alopecia areata. Some clones in this sample may be carry-over from other donors' samples. The CDR3 sequence is CASSLGTVEAFF. The DNA for the CDR3 is TGTGCCAGCAGCTTAGGGACAGTTGAAGCTTTCTTT.